This T cell receptor (beta chain) was sequenced during a study of blood T cells in healthy people across ages. Notes on the study in general: Per-million-T-cell TCR beta diversity fell roughly linearly with age.

This CDR3 comprises 14 residues. The V end lost 4 bases, the J end lost 2 bases, and 10 bases lay between the germline ends. Then a second PCR, running about 6 to 11 cycles, was carried out with a sample-barcoded 5' primer and a J-beta primer mix. TCRdb reprocessed the 5' RACE reads via MiXCR and lists one record per CDR3 protein. Found here are approximately 780,000 distinct CDR3 sequences, under 30% of them singletons; the top ten hold less than 3.5%. This clonotype showed up just a few times. Its antigen is still unknown. These data were likewise used in another study, on T cells of mothers and their children.

The rearrangement joins TRBV12-3 or TRBV12-4 to TRBJ2-3, with D perhaps matching TRBD2 (6 bases). The sequencing sample was made of blood. The receptor's source is a boy between 10 and 17 years old in good health. The CDR3 loop is CASSWGLYTDTQYF. The CDR3 bases are TGTGCCAGCAGTTGGGGACTGTACACAGATACGCAGTATTTT.